This T cell receptor (beta chain) comes out of a study of shared T cell receptors in the human thymus. TCRdb's table, derived via immunoSEQ multiplex PCR, lists solely in-frame clones and lacks some. The data contain under 700,000 clones, about four fifths of them seen just once; the ten biggest clones take up about 0.013%. Germline loops: CDR1 LNHDA, CDR2 SQIVND (reference sequence). V was clipped by 3 bases and J by 0 bases; unmatched bases: 9. This CDR3 region has 17 residues. These data also formed part of another study, on human thymus T cells. From that report: Thymic material originated from resections removed in the course of corrective heart surgery. Among thymic and blood repertoires, usage of V and J genes appeared biased.

This chain links TRBV19 with TRBJ1-2; 8 positions agree with TRBD1. The sample was thymocytes. The TCR comes from a boy under two years old with a congenital heart defect. The CDR3 reads CASSIGQGPLANYGYTF. CDR3 in DNA: TGTGCCAGTAGTATTGGACAGGGTCCCTTAGCTAACTATGGCTACACCTTC.